The rows below give T cell receptor beta chains drawn from one sample of a study of T cell repertoires in cytomegalovirus infection. TCRdb reanalysed the reads using MiXCR and keeps one entry per CDR3 protein. The sample includes some 220,000 distinct CDR3 sequences, approximately 7% of them seen just once. Sequenced: PBMCs. The receptors stem from a human donor in good health (CMV status not recorded). Some clones in this sample may be carry-over from other donors' samples. Each CDR3 is given with its conserved first and last residue. The order of the fields is D gene, clone size, V gene, J gene, CDR3 DNA, CDR3 protein. The D gene is left open where the match is weak. Where a row states a size, it is once, few, many or the class of an expanded clone; other rows omit it.

.	few	TRBV19	TRBJ1-2	TGTGCCAGTAGTATTTATGGGGATGGCTACACCTTC	CASSIYGDGYTF
.	many	TRBV18	TRBJ2-1	TGTGCCAGCTCACCACCCGGCAGGGTGGACAATGAGCAGTTCTTC	CASSPPGRVDNEQFF
TRBD1	.	TRBV9	TRBJ2-6	TGTGCCAGCAGCGTAATGGCGACAGGGGGTGCTGGGGCCAACGTCCTGACTTTC	CASSVMATGGAGANVLTF
.	.	TRBV18	TRBJ2-3	TGTGCCAGCTCAGCGGGGCCAGATACGCAGTATTTT	CASSAGPDTQYF
.	many	TRBV2	TRBJ2-2	TGTGCCAGCAGCCAGGATGGCACCGGGGAGCTGTTTTTT	CASSQDGTGELFF
TRBD2	many	TRBV11-2	TRBJ2-1	TGTGCCAGCAGCCTTAGATCAAGAGCTAGCGGGGGCCTCGATGAGCAGTTCTTC	CASSLRSRASGGLDEQFF
.	many	TRBV4-2	TRBJ2-2	TGTGCCAGCAGACGAACTACGAACACCGGGGAGCTGTTTTTT	CASRRTTNTGELFF
TRBD1	many	TRBV12-3/TRBV12-4	TRBJ2-3	TGTGCCAGCAGCTTCTCGGACAGGGTGGAAGATACGCAGTATTTT	CASSFSDRVEDTQYF
.	many	TRBV7-2	TRBJ1-1	TGTGCCAGCAGCTCCGAAGGGGCGAACACTGAAGCTTTCTTT	CASSSEGANTEAFF
.	many	TRBV25-1	TRBJ2-7	TGTGCCAGCAGTGATTCCCGGGACCCTACCTACGAGCAGTACTTC	CASSDSRDPTYEQYF
TRBD1	many	TRBV6-6	TRBJ2-7	TGTGCCAGCAGTCTCGACAGGGGGAGGTACGAGCAGTACTTC	CASSLDRGRYEQYF
.	many	TRBV7-3	TRBJ2-3	TGTGCCAGCAGCGCCGCGACTGGTAGCACAGATACGCAGTATTTT	CASSAATGSTDTQYF
TRBD2	.	TRBV29-1	TRBJ2-7	TGCAGCGTTCAAAGGGGTAGCGGGGGGAGGGAGCAGTACTTC	CSVQRGSGGREQYF
.	many	TRBV7-2	TRBJ2-2	TGTGCCAGCAGCTTAGTTCGGGGCATCGGGGAGCTGTTTTTT	CASSLVRGIGELFF
.	many	TRBV28	TRBJ1-5	TGTGCCAGCAGTCCGGAGGGCAGCCAGCCCCAGCATTTT	CASSPEGSQPQHF
.	many	TRBV2	TRBJ1-6	TGTGCCAGCAGGGGGCCAAGGGGCCGAGGCTCCTATAATTCACCCCTCCACTTT	CASRGPRGRGSYNSPLHF
.	.	TRBV5-6	TRBJ1-1	TGTGCCGGCAGCTTGCAGTTGAACACTGAAGCTTTCTTT	CAGSLQLNTEAFF
TRBD2	many	TRBV20-1	TRBJ2-3	TGCAGTGCCAATCCGGGGGGGAGCACAGATACGCAGTATTTT	CSANPGGSTDTQYF
TRBD2	many	TRBV12-3/TRBV12-4	TRBJ2-7	TGTGCCAGCAGTCGCCACGGGGGGGTTAGCAACGAGCAGTACTTC	CASSRHGGVSNEQYF
.	few	TRBV19	TRBJ1-4	TGTGCCAGTGGTATCGGGAATGAAAAACTGTTTTTT	CASGIGNEKLFF
TRBD2	many	TRBV5-1	TRBJ2-7	TGCGCCAGCAGCTTGTCTATTGGGGGGGCCTACGAGCAGTACTTC	CASSLSIGGAYEQYF
.	many	TRBV7-8	TRBJ1-5	TGTGCCAGCAGCTCAGTAATCCAGGGATCCGTCGATCAGCCCCAGCATTTT	CASSSVIQGSVDQPQHF
TRBD1	many	TRBV7-2	TRBJ1-4	TGTGCCAGCAGCCCGTCCGGAGGGGGACAGACCGAAAAACTGTTTTTT	CASSPSGGGQTEKLFF
.	many	TRBV12-3/TRBV12-4	TRBJ2-3	TGTGCCAGCAGTTTCGATTCAAGGAGGGCAGCAGATACGCAGTATTTT	CASSFDSRRAADTQYF
TRBD2	few	TRBV2	TRBJ2-1	TGTGCCAGCGGAGGACTAGCGGGGGGCATGCAGTTCTTC	CASGGLAGGMQFF
.	few	TRBV12-3/TRBV12-4	TRBJ1-2	TGTGCCAGCAGGACGAGGGAAGGCTATGGCTACACCTTC	CASRTREGYGYTF
.	many	TRBV7-9	TRBJ2-1	TGTGCCAGCAGCTCCCGAGGAGGCTCAGATGAGCAGTTCTTC	CASSSRGGSDEQFF
TRBD1	many	TRBV12-3/TRBV12-4	TRBJ2-1	TGTGCCAGCAGTTTGACAGGGTCCTCCTACAATGAGCAGTTCTTC	CASSLTGSSYNEQFF
.	many	TRBV7-3	TRBJ2-1	TGTGCCAGCAGCTTACGCTCTAGCTCCTACAATGAGCAGTTCTTC	CASSLRSSSYNEQFF
.	many	TRBV6-6	TRBJ2-3	TGTGCCAGCAGTTACGGTAGGAGTACGCAGTATTTT	CASSYGRSTQYF
.	many	TRBV7-2	TRBJ2-2	TGTGCCGGACGGAACTTGCCGAACACCGGGGAGCTGTTTTTT	CAGRNLPNTGELFF
.	many	TRBV28	TRBJ2-7	TGTGCCAGCACTGCTCCCGGGACGGCCTACGAGCAGTACTTC	CASTAPGTAYEQYF
.	few	TRBV5-6	TRBJ1-2	TGTGCCAGCAGCGGATCCGGGACGGCAGCATTTCTCTATGGCTACACCTTC	CASSGSGTAAFLYGYTF
.	many	TRBV6-2/TRBV6-3	TRBJ1-1	TGTGCCAGCAGTTACTCGAGGGAGGAAGCTGAAGCTTTCTTT	CASSYSREEAEAFF
TRBD1	many	TRBV7-2	TRBJ2-5	TGTGCCAGCAGCGACGGGACAGGCAGGGAGACCCAGTACTTC	CASSDGTGRETQYF
.	many	TRBV2	TRBJ1-4	TGTGCCAGCAGTGAGATACAGACTGCAACTAATGAAAAACTGTTTTTT	CASSEIQTATNEKLFF
TRBD1	many	TRBV29-1	TRBJ2-7	TGCAGCGTTGGAGGATGGACAGGGGGCTCCTACGAGCAGTACTTC	CSVGGWTGGSYEQYF
TRBD1	.	TRBV23-1	TRBJ1-3	TGCGCCAGCAGTCAATCCGCCCCGGGACAGCCCTCTGGAAACACCATATATTTT	CASSQSAPGQPSGNTIYF
TRBD2	many	TRBV7-2	TRBJ2-5	TGTGCCAGCAGCCCGCCCGCCCGACTAGCGGGGGGGCCTGGAGAGACCCAGTACTTC	CASSPPARLAGGPGETQYF
TRBD1	.	TRBV20-1	TRBJ2-1	TGCAGTGCTAGAAGTGGGGACAGGGGAGGCAATGAGCAGTTCTTC	CSARSGDRGGNEQFF
.	many	TRBV28	TRBJ1-2	TGTGCCAGCAGTTTAGGGCAGGTCCCCTATGGCTACACCTTC	CASSLGQVPYGYTF
.	many	TRBV7-2	TRBJ1-1	TGTGCCAGCAGCACTAGGGGGGGAGCTGAAGCTTTCTTT	CASSTRGGAEAFF
.	many	TRBV7-2	TRBJ1-1	TGTGCCAGCAGCCACATTGAAGCTTTCTTT	CASSHIEAFF
TRBD1	many	TRBV5-4	TRBJ1-1	TGTGCCAGCAGATTCCATCAGGGGGCAGGCACTGAAGCTTTCTTT	CASRFHQGAGTEAFF
.	many	TRBV5-5	TRBJ2-2	TGTGCCAGCAGCTTGGGGACAGCCCGGGCCGGGGAGCTGTTTTTT	CASSLGTARAGELFF
.	many	TRBV6-1	TRBJ2-5	TGTGCCAGCAGTCTCAGTGGGGCTAGGGGAGAGACCCAGTACTTC	CASSLSGARGETQYF
.	many	TRBV6-2/TRBV6-3	TRBJ2-4	TGTGCCAGCAGTCGCAATTATGGAGAAAACATTCAGTACTTC	CASSRNYGENIQYF
TRBD1	.	TRBV23-1	TRBJ1-6	TGCGCCAGCAGTCTATCGTTCAGGGGGTGCTCACCCCTCCACTTT	CASSLSFRGCSPLHF
.	many	TRBV10-3	TRBJ1-2	TGTGCCATTTCTCGGGACTCTAAGGATGGCTACACCTTC	CAISRDSKDGYTF
.	.	TRBV6-6	TRBJ2-1	TGTGCCAGCGGGGCCCTTAACAATGAGCAGTTCTTC	CASGALNNEQFF
.	many	TRBV7-9	TRBJ1-2	TGTGCCAGCAGCTCATACCCGGGACATTCAAGGGATGGCTACACCTTC	CASSSYPGHSRDGYTF
.	many	TRBV29-1	TRBJ1-2	TGCAGCGTTGACTTCGGGGCGTCTTATGGCTACACCTTC	CSVDFGASYGYTF
.	many	TRBV7-2	TRBJ2-7	TGTGCCAGCAGCCTCGGACCGATACGGGAGAATTGGGCTTACGAGCAGTACTTC	CASSLGPIRENWAYEQYF
.	.	TRBV20-1	TRBJ2-3	TGCAGTGCCCCCCGGCCCTCTCGGGCAGATACGCAGTATTTT	CSAPRPSRADTQYF
.	many	TRBV12-3/TRBV12-4	TRBJ1-4	TGTGCCAGCACCCTAACCGGGACACTTAGTGAAAAACTGTTTTTT	CASTLTGTLSEKLFF
.	many	TRBV2	TRBJ1-2	TGTGCCAGCAAAGGGACTCATGGCTACACCTTC	CASKGTHGYTF
.	.	TRBV6-2/TRBV6-3	TRBJ2-5	TGTGCCAGCAGTTTGGGGGGGGGCGGCCAAGAGACCCAGTACTTC	CASSLGGGGQETQYF